A single sample gave rise to the 22 T cell receptor beta chains below, sequenced in a study of T-cell reconstitution after alpha-beta-depleted transplantation in children (dated by TCRdb to the mid-2010s). Library preparation was by PCR. Sequencer: Illumina HiSeq 2500. To normalize quantification of the TCRbeta repertoire, the TCR libraries were built with molecular barcoding that relied on unique molecular identifiers. TCRdb reran the public reads through fastp at Q25 and MiXCR, keeping productive beta chains. Entries are consolidated by CDR3 protein sequence, retaining the most common genes and DNA. The sample table lists hundreds of thousands of distinct CDR3 sequences, around 12% of them with a count of one. The ten largest account for around 0.76% of the sample. This specimen's treatment or condition label, per the study, means: allogeneic hematopoietic cell transplantation with graft depleted of TCRalphabeta T cells and CD19 B cells.

The source was PBMCs, collected before TCRalphabeta/CD19-depleted stem cell transplant. These receptors originate from a girl aged 2 to 10 with congenital amegakaryocytic thrombocytopenia, due to receive a stem cell transplant.

The chain employs TRBV20-1 and TRBJ2-5; 8 bases match TRBD1. The CDR3 has 14 residues. J lost 1 base, V lost 5 bases, and 6 bases had no gene match. CDR1 DFQATT and CDR2 SNEGSKA come from the germline V gene (reference sequence). DNA of the CDR3: TGCAGTGCTCCGGGGACAGGCGTCCAAGAGACCCAGTACTTC. The encoded protein is CSAPGTGVQETQYF.

Details on this clonotype: The junction departs from the called germline gene at one end, perhaps through a read error. The rearrangement links TRBV7-2 to TRBJ2-5; tentatively, D is TRBD2 (5 bases). Germline CDR1 is SGHTA and CDR2 is FQGNSA. This CDR3 has 15 amino acids. The CDR3 reads CASSLSGYGAETRYF. The CDR3 DNA is TGTGCCAGCAGCTTAAGCGGATATGGCGCAGAGACCCGGTACTTC. The variable domain in full, completed from reference TRBV7-2 and TRBJ2-5, reads GAGVSQSPSNKVTEKGKDVELRCDPISGHTALYWYRQSLGQGLEFLIYFQGNSAPDKSGLPSDRFSAERTGGSVSTLTIQRTQQEDSAVYLCASSLSGYGAETRYFGPGTRLLVL.

This clonotype appeared many times. V and J are TRBV5-1 and TRBJ2-1; a possible D gene is TRBD2 (6 bases). This CDR3 has 17 amino acids. Germline V CDR1 and CDR2: SGHRS, YFSETQ. Trimming cost V 0 bases and J 4 bases, with 17 bases left between them. In nucleotides, the CDR3 is TGCGCCAGCAGCTTGGACGGCGGGACGGACCCATACAATGAGCAGTTCTTC. Protein: CASSLDGGTDPYNEQFF.

The CDR3 nucleotides are TGTGCCAGCAGCCCATTACTTAAGGGGAGAGAATACAATGAGCAGTTCTTC. It is translated as CASSPLLKGREYNEQFF. This chain uses TRBV5-6 with TRBJ2-1; D may correspond to TRBD1 or TRBD2 (5 bases each). Trimming pared 4 bases from V and 4 bases from J, leaving 21 bases between. This CDR3 region has 17 residues. CDR1 SGHDT and CDR2 YYEEEE come from the germline V gene.

This clonotype was counted many times. J is TRBJ1-1 and V is TRBV11-2; no firm D call. There are 14 residues in the CDR3. The germline CDR1 and CDR2 sequences are SGHAT and FQNNGV. V was clipped by 1 base and J by 1 base, with 7 bases between them. The CDR3 spells CASSLGYGNTEAFF. CDR3 nucleotide sequence: TGTGCCAGCAGCTTAGGATACGGGAACACTGAAGCTTTCTTT.

This clonotype has ten or more counts. This chain joins TRBV20-1 and TRBJ1-2; D possibly corresponds to TRBD1 (5 bases). Between the trimmed V and J ends, which lost 4 bases and 4 bases, there was a span of 10 bases. The germline CDR1 and CDR2 sequences are DFQATT and SNEGSKA (reference sequence). There are 12 residues in the CDR3. The CDR3 region has the DNA TGCAGTGCTATAGACAGCCCCTATGGCTACACCTTC. This translates into CSAIDSPYGYTF.

This clonotype was recorded many times. The gene calls are TRBV28 and TRBJ2-7, with D perhaps matching TRBD1 (5 bases). The CDR3 has 15 residues. Germline CDR1 is MDHEN and CDR2 is SYDVKM. V was trimmed by 4 bases and J by 5 bases, leaving 18 bases between them. The CDR3 DNA follows: TGTGCCAGCAGTTCCTCAGGGCACGCTACGCACGAGCAGTACTTC. Amino acids: CASSSSGHATHEQYF.

The chain joins TRBV7-9 to TRBJ2-3; 7 positions agree with TRBD2. CDR3 length equals 15 residues. V shed 5 bases and J 0 bases; nucleotides not matched to a gene: 5. The germline gives CDR1 SEHNR, CDR2 FQNEAQ (reference sequence). Written as DNA, the CDR3 is TGTGCCAGCAGCATGATAGCGGGTAGCACAGATACGCAGTATTTT. Translated: CASSMIAGSTDTQYF.

In its sample, this clonotype was seen a few times. The rearrangement joins TRBV20-1 to TRBJ2-7; TRBD1 or TRBD2 may be the D gene (5 bases each). The CDR3 covers 14 residues. Germline V gene lookup returns CDR1 DFQATT and CDR2 SNEGSKA (reference sequence). V dropped 5 bases and J dropped 2 bases, with 16 bases sitting between them. The CDR3 coding sequence is TGCAGTGCTGAGGGGAGAGCGGTGCCCTACGAGCAGTACTTC. This translates into CSAEGRAVPYEQYF.

This clonotype showed up just a few times. The chain uses TRBV28 and TRBJ1-2, with D uncertain. CDR1 is MDHEN and CDR2 is SYDVKM in the germline V gene. This CDR3 is built from 14 residues. Trimming pared 6 bases from V and 0 bases from J, leaving 11 bases between. Here the CDR3 reads CASREETANYGYTF. In nucleotides, the CDR3 is TGTGCCAGCAGAGAAGAAACGGCTAACTATGGCTACACCTTC.

As concerns this clonotype: Mismatch with germline at one junction end may stem from a read error. The chain employs TRBV3-1 and TRBJ2-3; D gene unclear. Germline V gene sequence: CDR1 LGHDT, CDR2 YNNKEL (reference sequence). CDR3 size: 16 residues. This CDR3 reads CATSQRRASNTDTQYF. The CDR3 DNA is TGTGCCACCAGCCAAAGACGTGCCTCTAACACAGATACGCAGTATTTT.

This clonotype was detected ten times or more. The rearrangement uses TRBV7-8 and TRBJ1-2; the match to TRBD1 covers 8 bases. The germline V gene has CDR1 SGHVS and CDR2 FQNEAQ. V lost 3 bases and J lost 7; bases outside the gene matches: 13. The CDR3 runs to 16 residues. The CDR3 loop is CASSLLHAGTGTGYTF. The CDR3 DNA reads TGTGCCAGCAGCTTGCTCCACGCCGGGACAGGAACTGGCTACACCTTC.

This clonotype appeared a single time. With a much larger clone just one base away, this may be a read error. This chain connects TRBV5-1 to TRBJ2-2; 9 nucleotides line up with TRBD2. The CDR3 has 18 amino acids. Per the germline V gene, CDR1 is SGHRS and CDR2 is YFSETQ. CDR3 coding DNA: TGCGCCAGCCATTTGACCCCGGGACTAGCTGTGAACACCGGGGCGCTGTTTTTT. Its protein product is CASHLTPGLAVNTGALFF. Drawing the rest from reference TRBV5-1 and TRBJ2-2, the complete variable domain is KAGVTQTPRYLIKTRGQQVTLSCSPISGHRSVSWYQQTPGQGLQFLFEYFSETQRNKGNFPGRFSGRQFSNSRSEMNVSTLELGDSALYLCASHLTPGLAVNTGALFFGEGSRLTVL.

The chain uses TRBV18 and TRBJ2-5; maybe TRBD1 (6 bases). The CDR3 totals 16 residues. The V end was cut by 3 bases, the J end by 4 bases, with 18 bases between. Germline-derived CDR1 and CDR2 are KGHSH and LQKENI. The CDR3 loop reads CASSPGAGPSIETQYF. CDR3 DNA: TGTGCCAGCTCACCGGGGGCAGGGCCTTCGATAGAGACCCAGTACTTC.

This clonotype has ten or more counts. CDR3 nucleotide sequence: TGCAGCGTAGATGGGGGGGGGTCCTACAATGAGCAGTTCTTC. Translation: CSVDGGGSYNEQFF. The chain recombines TRBV29-1 with TRBJ2-1; 7 bases are shared with TRBD2. Trimming took 6 bases from V and 1 from J; bases not matched to a gene: 6. The CDR3 has 14 residues. CDR1 SQVTM and CDR2 ANQGSEA come from the germline V gene.

The chain joins TRBV11-2 to TRBJ2-7; weak D call: TRBD2 (6 bases). Trimming shortened V by 0 bases and J by 3 bases, and 21 bases separated the two germline ends. CDR3 length equals 18 residues. Germline V lookup: CDR1 SGHAT, CDR2 FQNNGV. The CDR3 spells CASSLDWGGSTLNYEQYF. CDR3 DNA: TGTGCCAGCAGCTTAGACTGGGGAGGCAGCACCCTAAACTACGAGCAGTACTTC.

The chain joins TRBV5-1 to TRBJ2-3; maybe TRBD1 (6 bases). CDR1 is SGHRS, CDR2 YFSETQ, per germline. Trimming removed 1 base from V and 5 bases from J, with 11 bases in between. This CDR3 comprises 14 residues. This CDR3 is CASSLRQAGDTQYF. The CDR3 nucleotides read TGCGCCAGCAGCTTGCGACAGGCCGGAGATACGCAGTATTTT.

This clonotype was seen more than once but under ten times. The chain uses TRBV20-1 and TRBJ2-1; D is unclear. The CDR3 spans 15 residues. V was shortened by 1 base and J by 7 bases, with 17 bases between the two germline ends. Germline CDR1 and CDR2: DFQATT and SNEGSKA (reference sequence). CDR3 DNA sequence: TGCAGTGCTAGAGGGTTAGCCCGGCAGGCGAATGAGCAGTTCTTC. As protein: CSARGLARQANEQFF.

This chain links TRBV7-8 with TRBJ2-7; 10 positions match TRBD2. This CDR3 is built from 16 residues. Germline loops: CDR1 SGHVS, CDR2 FQNEAQ. Losses at the gene ends were 5 bases for V and 3 bases for J; bases not matched to a gene: 10. The CDR3 sequence is CASSHHRLAGRYEQYF. Here the CDR3 DNA reads TGTGCCAGCAGCCATCATCGACTAGCGGGCCGCTACGAGCAGTACTTC.

This chain uses TRBV5-1 with TRBJ2-5, with TRBD1 matching over 7 bases. CDR1 is SGHRS and CDR2 is YFSETQ in the germline V gene. J lost 1 base, V lost 1 base, and 7 bases had no gene match. This CDR3 is 16 amino acids long. CDR3 sequence: CASSLRETGTQETQYF. In DNA, the CDR3 is TGCGCCAGCAGCTTGCGAGAGACAGGGACCCAAGAGACCCAGTACTTC.

The CDR3 DNA reads as TGTGCCAGCAGCTTCCTCCCACCCCATAATTCACCCCTCCACTTT. It translates to CASSFLPPHNSPLHF. The chain combines TRBV11-2 with TRBJ1-6; D is ambiguous. The CDR3 extends over 15 amino acids. The germline CDR1 and CDR2 sequences are SGHAT and FQNNGV. The V gene lost 3 bases and the J gene lost 5 bases, with 11 bases spanning the gap.

The chain couples TRBV10-3 to TRBJ2-6; TRBD2 is a possible D gene (6 bases). Trimming removed 0 bases at V and 0 bases at J, with 12 bases between. The V gene's germline CDR1 is ENHRY and CDR2 SYGVKD. This CDR3 comprises 18 residues. The CDR3 DNA follows: TGTGCCATCAGTGAGTCAGGGACTCAAAGCTCTGGGGCCAACGTCCTGACTTTC. It is translated as CAISESGTQSSGANVLTF.